Each of the 6 T cell receptor beta chains below was sequenced from the same sample in a study of identifying expanded T cells in peripheral blood. Method: immunoSEQ multiplex PCR; TCRdb's copy keeps in-frame clones and lacks some. This sample has about 130,000 clones, with approximately 86% found just once. Sequenced: blood. These receptors all stem from a person aged 18 to 75 in good health.

The genes are TRBV2 and TRBJ2-1, with 9 bases that match TRBD1. CDR1 SNHLY and CDR2 FYNNEI come from the germline V gene. The CDR3 has 14 amino acids. V shed 9 bases and J 6 bases; nucleotides not matched to a gene: 9. CDR3 amino acids: CASHGGTGSNEQFF. The CDR3 nucleotides read TGTGCCAGTCACGGGGGGACAGGGTCCAATGAGCAGTTCTTC.

The CDR3 DNA reads as TGCGCCAGCAGCTTGGAGGCGACTAGGGCCTACAATGAGCAGTTCTTC. Translated: CASSLEATRAYNEQFF. The chain employs TRBV5-1 and TRBJ2-1; the D gene is possibly TRBD2 (6 bases). Looked up from germline, CDR1 is SGHRS and CDR2 is YFSETQ. This CDR3 comprises 16 residues. V lost 0 bases, J lost 2 bases, and 12 bases lay in between.

The chain is built from TRBV27 and TRBJ2-2, with D maybe TRBD1 (5 bases). Per germline, CDR1 MNHEY and CDR2 SMNVEV (reference sequence). Deletions cut 6 bases from V and 4 bases from J, with 12 bases between. The CDR3 has 14 amino acids. Written as DNA, the CDR3 is TGTGCCAGCAGGGGGCAGGGTCTCACCGGGGAGCTGTTTTTT. Its translation: CASRGQGLTGELFF.

V usage is TRBV6-6 and J usage is TRBJ1-1; 9 bases agree with TRBD1. The CDR3 totals 14 residues. Germline CDR1 reads MNHNY; CDR2 reads SVGAGI (reference sequence). V lost 6 bases and J lost 1; bases outside the gene matches: 3. For the CDR3, the DNA is TGTGCCAGCAGCCCGGGACAGGGGAACACTGAAGCTTTCTTT. Protein sequence: CASSPGQGNTEAFF.

The chain joins TRBV4-3 to TRBJ1-4; 7 bases map to TRBD1. V lost 2 bases, J lost 3 bases, and 9 bases stayed unmatched. CDR3 length equals 17 residues. CDR1 and CDR2 (germline): LGHNA, YSLEER. The CDR3 DNA is TGCGCCAGCAGCCAACCGACCTCGACAGGGTCTAATGAAAAACTGTTTTTT. It encodes CASSQPTSTGSNEKLFF.

The chain is built from TRBV5-4 and TRBJ2-2, with D possibly called TRBD1 or TRBD2 (6 bases each). The CDR3 extends over 15 amino acids. Germline CDR1 is SGHNT and CDR2 is YYREEE (reference sequence). V was shortened by 4 bases and J by 6 bases, with 16 bases between the two germline ends. CDR3 loop: CASSLPGAQAGELFF. CDR3 nucleotide sequence: TGTGCCAGCAGCCTGCCGGGGGCCCAGGCCGGGGAGCTGTTTTTT.